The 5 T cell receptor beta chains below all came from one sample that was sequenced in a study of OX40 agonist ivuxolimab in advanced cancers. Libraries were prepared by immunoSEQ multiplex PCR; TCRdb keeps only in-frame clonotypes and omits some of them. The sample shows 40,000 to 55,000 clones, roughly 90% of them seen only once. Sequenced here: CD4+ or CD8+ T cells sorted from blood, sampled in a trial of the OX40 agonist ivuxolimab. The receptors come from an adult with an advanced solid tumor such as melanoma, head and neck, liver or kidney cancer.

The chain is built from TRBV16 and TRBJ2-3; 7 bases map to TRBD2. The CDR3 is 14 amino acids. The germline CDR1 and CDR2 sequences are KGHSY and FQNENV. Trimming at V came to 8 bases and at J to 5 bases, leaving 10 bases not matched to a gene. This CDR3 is CASAGVAEQDTQYF. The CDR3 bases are TGTGCCAGCGCGGGGGTAGCGGAACAAGATACGCAGTATTTT.

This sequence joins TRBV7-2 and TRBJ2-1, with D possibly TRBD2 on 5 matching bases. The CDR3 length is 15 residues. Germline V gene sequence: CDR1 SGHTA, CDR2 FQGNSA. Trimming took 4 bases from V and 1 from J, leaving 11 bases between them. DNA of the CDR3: TGTGCCAGCAGCTGGGGAGTGGCATCCTACAATGAGCAGTTCTTC. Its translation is CASSWGVASYNEQFF.

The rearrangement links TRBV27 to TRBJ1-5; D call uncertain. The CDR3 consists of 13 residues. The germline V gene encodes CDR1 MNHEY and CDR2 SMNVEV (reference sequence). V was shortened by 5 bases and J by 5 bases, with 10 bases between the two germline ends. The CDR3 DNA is TGTGCCAGCAGTCTCGATAACTATCAGCCCCAGCATTTT. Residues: CASSLDNYQPQHF.

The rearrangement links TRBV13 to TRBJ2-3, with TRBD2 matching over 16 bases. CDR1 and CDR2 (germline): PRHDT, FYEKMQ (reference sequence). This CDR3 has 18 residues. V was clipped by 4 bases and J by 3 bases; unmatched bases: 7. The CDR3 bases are TGTGCCAGCAGCTACACGGGACTAGCGGGAGGGGGGACAGATACGCAGTATTTT. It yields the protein CASSYTGLAGGGTDTQYF.

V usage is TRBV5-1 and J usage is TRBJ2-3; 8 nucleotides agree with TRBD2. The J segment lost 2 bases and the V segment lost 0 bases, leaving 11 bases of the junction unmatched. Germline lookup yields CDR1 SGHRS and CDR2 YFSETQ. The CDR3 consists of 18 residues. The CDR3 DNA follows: TGCGCCAGCAGCTTGGTGTTCGCTAGCGGGTCCCCCACAGATACGCAGTATTTT. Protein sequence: CASSLVFASGSPTDTQYF.